Shown below are 3 T cell receptor beta chains from a single sample sequenced in a study of CD8+ T cells in alopecia areata. Sequencing relied on a cDNA template that was reverse transcribed from extracted RNA. The assay was immunoSEQ multiplex PCR, and TCRdb's table has in-frame clones only and misses some. Of about 190,000 clones in the sample, 45% to 65% are singletons; the top ten hold roughly 0.71%. Specified treatment: oral pan-JAK inhibitor, 5-10 mg twice daily. Material: CD4+ T cells sorted from blood, obtained at week 4, from a patient treated with tofacitinib. Source of these receptors: a human donor with alopecia areata.

A single count supports this clone. As DNA, the CDR3 is TGCGCCAGCAGCCAAGCCGGGGGTAAAAACATTCAGTACTTC. Translation: CASSQAGGKNIQYF. This rearrangement joins TRBV5-1 to TRBJ2-4, with D maybe TRBD2 (6 bases). The CDR3 covers 14 residues. The germline V gene has CDR1 SGHRS and CDR2 YFSETQ. The V end lost 4 bases, the J end lost 4 bases, and 12 bases lay between the germline ends.

This clone was observed a handful of times. The chain joins TRBV23-1 to TRBJ2-2; 7 positions match TRBD2. TRBV23-1 counts as an open reading frame of uncertain function. The V gene end was trimmed by 5 bases and the J gene end by 4 bases; junction bases not matched to a gene: 7. The length of the CDR3 is 15 residues. The CDR3 here is CASSTREGATGELFF. CDR3 DNA sequence: TGCGCCAGCAGTACGAGGGAGGGTGCCACCGGGGAGCTGTTTTTT.

In its sample, this clone was seen once. The V gene is TRBV11-2, the J gene TRBJ2-4; D not resolved. This CDR3 has 16 residues. Per the germline V gene, CDR1 is SGHAT and CDR2 is FQNNGV. With 3 bases removed from V and 2 bases from J, the gap between germline ends came to 14 bases. The CDR3 bases are TGTGCCAGCAGCTTGATTGAAGGGAAGTCCAAAAACATTCAGTACTTC. The encoded protein is CASSLIEGKSKNIQYF.